This section outlines one T cell receptor beta chain sequence together with its context. In the study's own analysis: For nucleated cells, counts were estimated from reference gene primer amplification. Data came from immunoSEQ multiplex PCR; TCRdb stores just in-frame clones and leaves some out. That table is the source of V, J and clone size, and D and trimming were worked out from the DNA. The sample lists 250,000 to 300,000 clones, around 90% occurring once. The entry originates in a study of blood T cell repertoires in COVID-19. Overall study: COVID-19 samples from acute and convalescent phases originated in the United States, Italy and Spain. From T cells, B-cell-depleted T cells, or PBMCs came the material, which was cDNA or gDNA.

The CDR3 contains 15 residues. CDR1 is SGDLS, CDR2 YYNGEE, per germline. The germline V and J ends were trimmed by 0 bases and 3 bases, with 13 bases remaining between them. The sequenced sample was peripheral blood. The receptor comes from a woman aged 45-60 years who had recovered from COVID-19. The V call is TRBV9, the J call TRBJ2-7, with D tentatively TRBD2 (5 bases). CDR3 in amino acids: CASSVATGSHYEQYF. In nucleotides, the CDR3 is TGTGCCAGCAGCGTAGCTACGGGATCCCACTACGAGCAGTACTTC.